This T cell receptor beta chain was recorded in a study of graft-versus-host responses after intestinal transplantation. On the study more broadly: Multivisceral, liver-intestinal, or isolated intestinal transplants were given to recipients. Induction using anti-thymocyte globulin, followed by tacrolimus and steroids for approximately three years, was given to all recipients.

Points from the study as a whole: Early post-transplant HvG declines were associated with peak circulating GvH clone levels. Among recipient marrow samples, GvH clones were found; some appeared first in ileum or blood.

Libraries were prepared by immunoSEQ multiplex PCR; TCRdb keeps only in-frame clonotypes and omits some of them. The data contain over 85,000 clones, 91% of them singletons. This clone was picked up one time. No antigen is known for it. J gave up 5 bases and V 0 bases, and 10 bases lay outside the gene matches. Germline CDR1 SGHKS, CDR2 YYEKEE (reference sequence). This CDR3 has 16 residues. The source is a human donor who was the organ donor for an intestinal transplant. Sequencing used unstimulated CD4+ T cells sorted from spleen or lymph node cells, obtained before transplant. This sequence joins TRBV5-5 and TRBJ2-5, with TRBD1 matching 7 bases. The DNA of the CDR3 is TGTGCCAGCAGCTTGGGGGACAGCCATTCGGGGGAGACCCAGTACTTC. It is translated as CASSLGDSHSGETQYF.